This TCR beta chain was found in a study of blood T cells in healthy people across ages. Whole-study context: Template switching recovered approximately one barcoded beta molecule for every two T cells. Points from the study as a whole: Compared with aged donors, long-lived donors showed fewer expanded clones, suggesting selection.

For the second PCR, which ran for about 6 to 11 cycles, a sample-barcoded 5' primer and a J-beta primer mix were used. Each cDNA was tagged by a template-switch adaptor containing 12 random nucleotides. One entry per CDR3 protein results from TCRdb running MiXCR on the 5' RACE reads. This sample yields 780,000 or so distinct CDR3 sequences, of which about 61% are seen a single time; under 30% belongs to the top ten. Trimming cost V 3 bases and J 10 bases, with 17 bases left between them. CDR3 length: 14 amino acids. Germline CDR1 is SGDLS and CDR2 is YYNGEE. Regarding this clonotype: Its antigen is not identified.

The V and J genes are TRBV9 and TRBJ2-1; D possibly corresponds to TRBD2 (6 bases). What was sequenced was blood. This sequence originates from a man aged 40-50 years in good health. The CDR3, as DNA: TGTGCCAGCAGCGCGGGACTCAGCCTCTACGAGCAGTTCTTC. Amino acids: CASSAGLSLYEQFF.